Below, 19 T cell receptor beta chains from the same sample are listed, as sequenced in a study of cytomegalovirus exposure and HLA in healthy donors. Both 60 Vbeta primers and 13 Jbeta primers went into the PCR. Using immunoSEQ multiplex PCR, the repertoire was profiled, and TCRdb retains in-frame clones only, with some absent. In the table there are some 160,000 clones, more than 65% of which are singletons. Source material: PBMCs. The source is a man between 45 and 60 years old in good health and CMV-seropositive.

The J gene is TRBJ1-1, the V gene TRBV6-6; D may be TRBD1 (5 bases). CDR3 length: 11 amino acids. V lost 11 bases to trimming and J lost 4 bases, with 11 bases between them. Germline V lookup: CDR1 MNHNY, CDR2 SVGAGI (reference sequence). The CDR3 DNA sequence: TGTGCCGCATGGGGGGGCACTGAAGCTTTCTTT. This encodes CAAWGGTEAFF.

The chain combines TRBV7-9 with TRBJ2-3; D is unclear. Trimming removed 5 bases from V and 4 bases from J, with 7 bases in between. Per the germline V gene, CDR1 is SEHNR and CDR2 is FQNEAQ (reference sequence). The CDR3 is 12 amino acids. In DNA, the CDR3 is TGTGCCAGCAGCGAGAGATCAGATACGCAGTATTTT. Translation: CASSERSDTQYF. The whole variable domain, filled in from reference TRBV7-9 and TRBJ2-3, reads DTGVSQNPRHKITKRGQNVTFRCDPISEHNRLYWYRQTLGQGPEFLTYFQNEAQLEKSRLLSDRFSAERPKGSFSTLEIQRTEQGDSAMYLCASSERSDTQYFGPGTRLTVL.

CDR3 residues: CASSVGGIGSYEQYV. The CDR3 nucleotides read TGTGCCAGCAGTGTCGGGGGAATCGGCTCCTACGAGCAGTACGTC. The chain is built from TRBV6-1 and TRBJ2-7; maybe TRBD2 (6 bases). V was clipped by 4 bases and J by 0 bases, with 13 bases between them. Germline-derived CDR1 and CDR2 are MNHNS and SASEGT. This CDR3 contains 15 residues.

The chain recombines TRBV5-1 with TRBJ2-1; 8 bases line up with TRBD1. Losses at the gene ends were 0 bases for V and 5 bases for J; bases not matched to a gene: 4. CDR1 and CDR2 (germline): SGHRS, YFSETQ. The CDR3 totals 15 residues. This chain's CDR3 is CASSLGWTGNNEQFF. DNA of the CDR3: TGCGCCAGCAGCTTGGGGTGGACAGGGAACAATGAGCAGTTCTTC.

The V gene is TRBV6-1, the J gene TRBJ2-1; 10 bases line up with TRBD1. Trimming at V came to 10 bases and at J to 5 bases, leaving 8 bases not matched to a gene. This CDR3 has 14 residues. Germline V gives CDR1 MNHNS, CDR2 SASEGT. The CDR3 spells CATWDRGVHNEQFF. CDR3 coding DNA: TGTGCCACCTGGGACAGGGGTGTCCACAATGAGCAGTTCTTC.

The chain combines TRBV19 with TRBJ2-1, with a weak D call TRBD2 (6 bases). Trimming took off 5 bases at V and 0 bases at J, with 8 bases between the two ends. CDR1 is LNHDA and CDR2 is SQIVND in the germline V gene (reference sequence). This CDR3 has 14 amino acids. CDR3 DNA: TGTGCCAGTAGTGTGGGAGGCTCCTACAATGAGCAGTTCTTC. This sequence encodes CASSVGGSYNEQFF.

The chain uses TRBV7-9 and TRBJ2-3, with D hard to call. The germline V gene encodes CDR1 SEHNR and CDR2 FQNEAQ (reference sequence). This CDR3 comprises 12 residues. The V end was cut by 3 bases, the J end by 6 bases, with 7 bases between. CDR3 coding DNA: TGTGCCAGCAGCTTGGCTTTGGATACGCAGTATTTT. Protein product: CASSLALDTQYF.

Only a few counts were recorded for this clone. The DNA of the CDR3 is TGTGCTAGTGGTTCACTATCGGGGGCTGAAGCTTTCTTT. It is translated as CASGSLSGAEAFF. V is TRBV12-5 and J is TRBJ1-1; D might be TRBD1 (5 bases). The V gene's germline CDR1 is LGHNT and CDR2 FRNRAP. The CDR3 is made up of 13 amino acids. The germline V and J ends were trimmed by 4 bases and 6 bases, with 12 bases remaining between them.

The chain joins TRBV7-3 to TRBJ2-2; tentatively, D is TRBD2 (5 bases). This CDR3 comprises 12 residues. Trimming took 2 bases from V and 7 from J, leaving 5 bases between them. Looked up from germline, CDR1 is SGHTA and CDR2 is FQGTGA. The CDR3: CASSLAGGELFF. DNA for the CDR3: TGTGCCAGCAGCTTAGCGGGCGGGGAGCTGTTTTTT.

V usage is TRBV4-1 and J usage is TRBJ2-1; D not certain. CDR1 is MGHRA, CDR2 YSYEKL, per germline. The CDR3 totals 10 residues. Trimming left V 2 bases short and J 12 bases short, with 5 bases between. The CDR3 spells CASSQLGQFF. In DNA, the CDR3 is TGCGCCAGCAGCCAACTAGGGCAGTTCTTC.

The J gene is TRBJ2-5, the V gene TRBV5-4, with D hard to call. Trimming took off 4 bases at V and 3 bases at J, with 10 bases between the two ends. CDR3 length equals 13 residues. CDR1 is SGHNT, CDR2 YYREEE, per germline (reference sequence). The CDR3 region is CASSPAGEETQYF. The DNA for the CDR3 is TGTGCCAGCAGCCCGGCAGGCGAAGAGACCCAGTACTTC.

The CDR3 nucleotides are TGTGCCAGCAGCCCCCAGGGCAGGGCTGGAAACACCATATATTTT. Encoded protein: CASSPQGRAGNTIYF. The J gene is TRBJ1-3, the V gene TRBV9, with a possible D match to TRBD1 (5 bases). V was clipped by 4 bases and J by 2 bases, with 13 bases between them. The CDR3 is made up of 15 amino acids. Germline V lookup: CDR1 SGDLS, CDR2 YYNGEE.

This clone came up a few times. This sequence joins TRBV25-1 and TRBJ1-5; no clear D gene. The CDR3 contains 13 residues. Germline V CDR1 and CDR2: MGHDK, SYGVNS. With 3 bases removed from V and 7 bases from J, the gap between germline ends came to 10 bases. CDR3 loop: CASSDGPRQPQHF. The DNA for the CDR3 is TGTGCCAGCAGTGATGGCCCGAGGCAGCCCCAGCATTTT.

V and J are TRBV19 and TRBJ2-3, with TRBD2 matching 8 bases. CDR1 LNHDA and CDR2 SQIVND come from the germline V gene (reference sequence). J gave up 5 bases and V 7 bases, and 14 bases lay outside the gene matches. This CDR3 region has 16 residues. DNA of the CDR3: TGTGCCAGTACCCCGGGGAGCGGGGGTCTAGGAGATACGCAGTATTTT. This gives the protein CASTPGSGGLGDTQYF. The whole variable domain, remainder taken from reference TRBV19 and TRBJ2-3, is DGGITQSPKYLFRKEGQNVTLSCEQNLNHDAMYWYRQDPGQGLRLIYYSQIVNDFQKGDIAEGYSVSREKKESFPLTVTSAQKNPTAFYLCASTPGSGGLGDTQYFGPGTRLTVL.

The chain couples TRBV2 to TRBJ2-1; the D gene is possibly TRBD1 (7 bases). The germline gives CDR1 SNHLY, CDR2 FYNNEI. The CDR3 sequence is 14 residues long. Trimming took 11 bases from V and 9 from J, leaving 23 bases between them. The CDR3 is CAAEGWRGLGEQFF. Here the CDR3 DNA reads TGTGCCGCAGAAGGGTGGAGGGGGCTTGGTGAGCAGTTCTTC.

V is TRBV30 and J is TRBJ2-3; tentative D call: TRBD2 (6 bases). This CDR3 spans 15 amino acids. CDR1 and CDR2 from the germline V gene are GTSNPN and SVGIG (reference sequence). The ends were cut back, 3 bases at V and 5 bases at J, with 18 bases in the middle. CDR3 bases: TGTGCCTGGAGCCCACCCGGACTACAAGGAGATACGCAGTATTTT. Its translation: CAWSPPGLQGDTQYF. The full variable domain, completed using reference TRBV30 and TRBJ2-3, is SQTIHQWPATLVQPVGSPLSLECTVEGTSNPNLYWYRQAAGRGLQLLFYSVGIGQISSEVPQNLSASRPQDRQFILSSKKLLLSDSGFYLCAWSPPGLQGDTQYFGPGTRLTVL.

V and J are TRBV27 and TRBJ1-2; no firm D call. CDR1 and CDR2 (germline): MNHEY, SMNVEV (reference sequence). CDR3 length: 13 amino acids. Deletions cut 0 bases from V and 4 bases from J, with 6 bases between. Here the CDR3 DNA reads TGTGCCAGCAGTTTATCGTTCGGCTATGGCTACACCTTC. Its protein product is CASSLSFGYGYTF.

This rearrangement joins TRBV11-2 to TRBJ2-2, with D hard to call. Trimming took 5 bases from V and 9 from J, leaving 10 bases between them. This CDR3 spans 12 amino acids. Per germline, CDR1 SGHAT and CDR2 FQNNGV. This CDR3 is CASSPGVRELFF. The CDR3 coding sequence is TGTGCCAGCAGCCCCGGTGTGAGGGAGCTGTTTTTT.

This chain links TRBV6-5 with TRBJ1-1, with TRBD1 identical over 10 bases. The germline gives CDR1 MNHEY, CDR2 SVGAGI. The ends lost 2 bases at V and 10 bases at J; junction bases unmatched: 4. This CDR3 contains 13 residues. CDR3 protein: CASSYPDRGRAFF. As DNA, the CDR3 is TGTGCCAGCAGTTACCCAGACAGGGGGCGAGCTTTCTTT.